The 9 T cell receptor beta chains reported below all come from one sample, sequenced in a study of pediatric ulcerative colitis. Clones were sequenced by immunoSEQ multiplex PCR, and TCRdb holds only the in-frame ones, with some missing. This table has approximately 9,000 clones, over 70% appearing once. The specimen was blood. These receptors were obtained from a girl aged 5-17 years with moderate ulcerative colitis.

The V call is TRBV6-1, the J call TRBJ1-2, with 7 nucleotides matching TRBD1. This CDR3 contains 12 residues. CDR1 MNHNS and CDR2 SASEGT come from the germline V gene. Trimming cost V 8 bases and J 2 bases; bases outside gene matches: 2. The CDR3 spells CASRDRNYGYTF. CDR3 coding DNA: TGTGCCAGCCGGGACAGAAACTATGGCTACACCTTC.

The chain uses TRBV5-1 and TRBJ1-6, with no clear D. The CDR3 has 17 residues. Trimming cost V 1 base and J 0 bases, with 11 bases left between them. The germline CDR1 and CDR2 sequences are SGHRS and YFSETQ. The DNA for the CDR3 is TGCGCCAGCAGCTTGACGGCAGCTAGCTCCTATAATTCACCCCTCCACTTT. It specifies CASSLTAASSYNSPLHF.

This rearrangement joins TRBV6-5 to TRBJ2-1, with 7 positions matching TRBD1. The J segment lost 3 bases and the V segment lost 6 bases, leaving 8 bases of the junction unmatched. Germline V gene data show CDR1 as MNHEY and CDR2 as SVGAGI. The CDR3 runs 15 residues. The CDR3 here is CASSETGILYNEQFF. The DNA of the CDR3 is TGTGCCAGCAGCGAGACAGGGATCCTCTACAATGAGCAGTTCTTC.

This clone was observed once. The CDR3 DNA follows: TGTGCCAGCAGTGGGTTGTGGGGGCGAATCGGGGAGCTGTTTTTT. This encodes CASSGLWGRIGELFF. This chain connects TRBV2 to TRBJ2-2; perhaps TRBD1 as D (6 bases). The CDR3 contains 15 residues. The germline V gene encodes CDR1 SNHLY and CDR2 FYNNEI. Trimming pared 4 bases from V and 7 bases from J, leaving 16 bases between.

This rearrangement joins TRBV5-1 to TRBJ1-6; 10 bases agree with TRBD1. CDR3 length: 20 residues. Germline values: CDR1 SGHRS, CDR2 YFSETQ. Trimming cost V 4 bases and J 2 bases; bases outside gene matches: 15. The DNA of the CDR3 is TGCGCCAGCAGCCCGACCCCCCCGGGACAGGGGATCACCTATAATTCACCCCTCCACTTT. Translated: CASSPTPPGQGITYNSPLHF.

CDR3 protein: CARSLERGASTDTQYF. The CDR3 nucleotides are TGTGCCAGAAGCTTGGAACGGGGGGCAAGCACAGATACGCAGTATTTT. The rearrangement joins TRBV5-3 to TRBJ2-3; a possible D gene is TRBD2 (7 bases). TRBV5-3 has ORF status, its function being uncertain. Trimming removed 0 bases at V and 0 bases at J, with 11 bases between. The CDR3 contains 16 residues.

The CDR3 sequence: CASSVEGGLGFSGTEAFF. The CDR3 DNA follows: TGTGCCAGCAGCGTAGAGGGCGGGTTAGGGTTCTCAGGCACTGAAGCTTTCTTT. The V and J genes are TRBV9 and TRBJ1-1; D uncertain. V was shortened by 0 bases and J by 4 bases, with 22 bases between the two germline ends. The CDR3 is 18 residues long. The germline gives CDR1 SGDLS, CDR2 YYNGEE.

Written as DNA, the CDR3 is TGTGCCAGCAGCTTGGATGGGACTCCGGTCGAAGCTTTCTTT. Protein product: CASSLDGTPVEAFF. This chain links TRBV5-4 with TRBJ1-1; the D gene is possibly TRBD1 (5 bases). Looked up from germline, CDR1 is SGHNT and CDR2 is YYREEE (reference sequence). CDR3 length: 14 amino acids. V gave up 0 bases and J gave up 8 bases, with 14 bases separating them.

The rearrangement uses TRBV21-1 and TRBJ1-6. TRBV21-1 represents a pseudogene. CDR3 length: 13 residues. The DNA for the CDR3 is TGTGCCAGCAGCAAACCGGGGGATTCACCCCTCCACTTT. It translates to CASSKPGDSPLHF.